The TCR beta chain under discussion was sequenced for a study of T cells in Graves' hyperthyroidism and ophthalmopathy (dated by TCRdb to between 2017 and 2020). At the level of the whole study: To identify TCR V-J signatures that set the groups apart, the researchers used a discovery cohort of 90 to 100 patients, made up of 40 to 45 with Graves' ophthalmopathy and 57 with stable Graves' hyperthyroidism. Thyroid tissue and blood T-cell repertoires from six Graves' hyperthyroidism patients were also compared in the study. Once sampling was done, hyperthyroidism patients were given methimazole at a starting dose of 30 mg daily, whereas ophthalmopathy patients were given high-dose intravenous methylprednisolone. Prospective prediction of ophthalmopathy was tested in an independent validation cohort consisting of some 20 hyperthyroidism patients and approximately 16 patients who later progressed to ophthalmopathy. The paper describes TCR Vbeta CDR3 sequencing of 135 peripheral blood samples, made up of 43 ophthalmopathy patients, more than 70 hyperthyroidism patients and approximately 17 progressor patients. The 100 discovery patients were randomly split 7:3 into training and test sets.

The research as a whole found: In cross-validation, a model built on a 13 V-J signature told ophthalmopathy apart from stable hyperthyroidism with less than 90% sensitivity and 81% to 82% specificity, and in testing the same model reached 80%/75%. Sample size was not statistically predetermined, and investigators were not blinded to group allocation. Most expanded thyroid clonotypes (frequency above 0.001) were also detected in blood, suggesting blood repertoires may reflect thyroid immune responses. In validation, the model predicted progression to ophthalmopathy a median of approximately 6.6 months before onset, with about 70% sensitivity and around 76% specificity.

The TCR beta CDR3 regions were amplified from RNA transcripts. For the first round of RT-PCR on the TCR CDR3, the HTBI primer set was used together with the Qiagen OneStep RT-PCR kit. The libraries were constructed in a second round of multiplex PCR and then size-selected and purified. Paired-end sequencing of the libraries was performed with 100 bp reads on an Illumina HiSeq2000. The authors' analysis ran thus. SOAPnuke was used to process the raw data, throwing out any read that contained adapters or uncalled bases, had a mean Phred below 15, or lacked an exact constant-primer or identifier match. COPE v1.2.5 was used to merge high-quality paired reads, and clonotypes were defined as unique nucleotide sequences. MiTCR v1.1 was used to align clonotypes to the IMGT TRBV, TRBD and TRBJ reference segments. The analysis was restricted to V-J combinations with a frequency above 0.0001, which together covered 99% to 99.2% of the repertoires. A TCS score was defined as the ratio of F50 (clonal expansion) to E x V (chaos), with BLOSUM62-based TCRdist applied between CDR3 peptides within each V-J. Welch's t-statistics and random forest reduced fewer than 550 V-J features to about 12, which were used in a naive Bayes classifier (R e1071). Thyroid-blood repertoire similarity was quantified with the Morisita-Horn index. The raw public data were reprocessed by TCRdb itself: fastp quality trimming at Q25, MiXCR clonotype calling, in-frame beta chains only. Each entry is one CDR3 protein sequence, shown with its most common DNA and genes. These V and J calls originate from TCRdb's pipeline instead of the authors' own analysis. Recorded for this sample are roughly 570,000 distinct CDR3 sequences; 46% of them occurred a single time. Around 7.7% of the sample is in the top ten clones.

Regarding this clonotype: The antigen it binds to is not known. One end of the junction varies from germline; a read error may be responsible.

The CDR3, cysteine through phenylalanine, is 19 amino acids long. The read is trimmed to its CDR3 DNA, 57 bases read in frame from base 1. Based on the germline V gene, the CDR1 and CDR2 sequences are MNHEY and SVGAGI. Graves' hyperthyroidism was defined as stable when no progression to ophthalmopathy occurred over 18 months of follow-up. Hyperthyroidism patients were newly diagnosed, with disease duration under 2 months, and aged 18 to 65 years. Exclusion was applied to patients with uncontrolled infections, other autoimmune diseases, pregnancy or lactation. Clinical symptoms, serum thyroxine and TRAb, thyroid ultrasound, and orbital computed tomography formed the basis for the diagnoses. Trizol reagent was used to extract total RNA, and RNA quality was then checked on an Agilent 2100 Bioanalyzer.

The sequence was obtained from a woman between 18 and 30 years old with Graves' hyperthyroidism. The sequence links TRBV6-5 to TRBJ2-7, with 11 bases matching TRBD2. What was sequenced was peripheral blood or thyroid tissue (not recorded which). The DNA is TGTGCCAGCAGTTACGGGGTCGGGGGGACTAGCGGTAAGGCCTACGAGCGGTACTTC. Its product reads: CASSYGVGGTSGKAYERYF.